The T cell receptor beta chain under discussion was sequenced for a study of cytotoxic CD8 clonotypes in ibrutinib-treated CLL (dated by TCRdb to the early 2020s). Some background on the complete study: The cohort was composed of 10 to 11 relapsed/refractory and about 15 treatment-naive patients; IGHV unmutated status was identified in 17 patients. Of the 90 or so people in the trial, around 24 had longitudinal samples available. Responses were partial in roughly 24 patients and complete in 2; after median around 72 months follow-up, around 14 stayed in remission and some twelve progressed. Every sample from remission and from progressive disease was obtained while the patients were still on ibrutinib. Cryopreserved peripheral blood mononuclear cells were collected before treatment, at response, and at either disease progression or sustained remission. Samples averaged roughly 280,000 productive templates and 90,000 to 95,000 productive rearrangements. The response samples were drawn at a median of around eleven months into treatment, with a range of roughly 6 to 36 months.

For this clone: What this receptor recognizes is not known. No quality values exist for individual bases; no much larger clone is one base distant.

Each clonotype received, on average, 10x coverage in deep resolution sequencing performed on a MiSeq, where the target depth lay between 1 in 1 million and 1 in 200,000 T cells. The immunoSEQ hsTCRB Kit was used to generate the TCR beta libraries. The paper's data handling went like this. The data were analyzed with ImmunoSEQ Analyzer and ImmunoSEQ Data Assistant, and V, D and J gene assignments followed IMGT definitions. Clonality, which ranges from 0 to 1, was calculated by subtracting the normalized Shannon entropy of productive rearrangement frequencies from one. Only overrepresented clonotypes making up at least 0.05% of the repertoire of each patient were included in the public clonotype analysis. About a dozen repertoires from age-matched healthy donors, obtained from immuneACCESS, served as clonality controls. Not all clones reach the TCRdb copy of this immuneACCESS table, which keeps in-frame sequences only. Checked studies attribute under half of the gap to unresolved V genes and leave the rest unexplained. D and trimming come from the DNA, and the V and J calls and clone size come from that table. The sample has about 40,000 clones on record, about 65% of them singletons. The ten largest make up 7% of the sample.

The time point label corresponds to: progressive disease on ibrutinib. For TCR beta library preparation, about 1.8 micrograms of genomic DNA were isolated from cryopreserved PBMCs. Longitudinal blood samples from CLL patients on ibrutinib monotherapy underwent high-throughput TCR beta sequencing. Patients were enrolled in a phase 2 open-label single-center ibrutinib monotherapy trial. The CDR3 holds 14 amino acids from the cysteine to the phenylalanine. The DNA shown is the 42-base CDR3, in frame from base 1. V is reduced by 4 bases and J by 1 base, leaving a spacing of 11 bases between them. The germline V gene (reference sequence) specifies SGHNT as CDR1 and YYREEE as CDR2. Paper-wide results and their limitations: An increase in clonality was observed at ibrutinib response, with clonality remaining stable during sustained remission and falling back toward baseline at progression. Sampling times were not matched between sustained-remission and progressing patients, and lymph node repertoires were not studied. Baseline clonality was found to be higher than that of age-matched healthy donors and was strongly correlated with circulating CD8+ T-cell counts. Public clonotypes were rare and either shrank or stayed stable during treatment, and the rise in clonality at ibrutinib response reflected expansion of private clonotypes.

The sequence came from a human donor with chronic lymphocytic leukemia. The chain links TRBV5-4 with TRBJ1-1; TRBD1 is perhaps the D gene, given 5 matching bases. The source material was PBMCs, sampled at disease progression, from a patient treated with ibrutinib. The DNA sequence is TGTGCCAGCAGCGGACCCAGGGAGAACACTGAAGCTTTCTTT. This sequence encodes CASSGPRENTEAFF. With the rest looked up from the reference TRBV5-4 and TRBJ1-1 genes rather than sequenced, the full variable domain is ETGVTQSPTHLIKTRGQQVTLRCSSQSGHNTVSWYQQALGQGPQFIFQYYREEENGRGNFPPRFSGLQFPNYSSELNVNALELDDSALYLCASSGPRENTEAFFGQGTRLTVV.